This T cell receptor (beta chain) was obtained from a study of control samples from healthy donors and cancer patients. The assay was immunoSEQ multiplex PCR, and TCRdb's table has in-frame clones only and misses some. Among 200,000 or so clones, around 94% were seen once, and the ten largest hold more than 1.3%. The J segment lost 9 bases and the V segment lost 3 bases, leaving 13 bases of the junction unmatched. The CDR3 runs 16 residues. Per germline, CDR1 LGHDT and CDR2 YNNKEL (reference sequence). V and J are TRBV3-1 (or the pseudogene TRBV3-2) and TRBJ2-4; 8 nucleotides agree with TRBD2. This TCR came from a man in his fifties in good health. The sample comprised blood. The CDR3 bases are TGTGCCAGCAGCCAGGGTGCCGGGACGGGGGGGAGCATTCAGTACTTC. It translates to CASSQGAGTGGSIQYF.